Each of the 18 T cell receptor beta chains below was sequenced from the same sample in a study of human T cells and chemical hapten exposure. From the RACE reads, TCRdb called clonotypes with MiXCR, one entry per CDR3 protein. The top ten hold around 8% of the sample, which has approximately 370,000 distinct CDR3 sequences, 5% to 6.5% seen once. Time point here: pre-sensitization, week 0. Treatment noted: therapeutic diphenylcyclopropenone sensitization with weekly scalp DPC. Here the sequenced sample was whole blood, taken in connection with sensitization to the hapten diphenylcyclopropenone (DPC). Receptors originate from a woman aged 18-29 years with alopecia areata. Some clones in this sample may be carry-over from other donors' samples.

In its sample, this clonotype was seen many times. This chain uses TRBV4-2 with TRBJ2-5; 10 bases fit TRBD2. The ends lost 0 bases at V and 3 bases at J; junction bases unmatched: 13. CDR1 and CDR2 from the germline V gene are LGHNA and YNFKEQ. This CDR3 spans 19 amino acids. The CDR3 nucleotides read TGTGCCAGCAGCCAAGATGGCCAAATAGCTAGCGGGGGAGAAGAGACCCAGTACTTC. Its translation: CASSQDGQIASGGEETQYF.

This clonotype has a count of ten or more. This sequence joins TRBV12-3 or TRBV12-4 and TRBJ2-1; D may be TRBD2 (6 bases). This CDR3 has 13 amino acids. V lost 3 bases, J lost 8 bases, and 11 bases lay in between. CDR3 bases: TGTGCCAGCAGTTTGGGGGGAGCGGATGAGCAGTTCTTC. Protein product: CASSLGGADEQFF.

This clonotype was seen ten or more times. The chain uses TRBV3-1 and TRBJ1-5; unclear D gene. Germline CDR1 and CDR2: LGHDT and YNNKEL (reference sequence). Trimming cost V 0 bases and J 5 bases, with 5 bases left between them. This CDR3 has 13 residues. CDR3 sequence reads: CASSQDRDQPQHF. The DNA for the CDR3 is TGTGCCAGCAGCCAAGATCGGGATCAGCCCCAGCATTTT.

This rearrangement joins TRBV4-2 to TRBJ1-5; TRBD1 agrees at 7 bases. J gave up 7 bases and V 0 bases, and 6 bases lay outside the gene matches. CDR3 size: 15 residues. Germline V gene sequence: CDR1 LGHNA, CDR2 YNFKEQ. CDR3 residues: CASSQDEGGRQPQHF. In DNA, the CDR3 is TGTGCCAGCAGCCAAGATGAAGGGGGCAGGCAGCCCCAGCATTTT.

The V call is TRBV7-2, the J call TRBJ1-4, with 8 bases aligning to TRBD1. V gave up 4 bases and J gave up 10 bases; unmatched junction bases: 11. The CDR3 contains 15 residues. Germline-derived CDR1 and CDR2 are SGHTA and FQGNSA. The CDR3 DNA is TGTGCCAGCAGCTCCCCGGACAGGGCGAAGAGAAAACTGTTTTTT. It is translated as CASSSPDRAKRKLFF.

This clonotype was detected only a few times. The chain has TRBV7-6 and TRBJ2-1, with D unclear. Germline V gene sequence: CDR1 SGHVS, CDR2 FNYEAQ. The CDR3 has 13 residues. V lost 5 bases and J 5 bases, leaving 10 bases between the germline ends. CDR3 region: CASSPTTDNEQFF. CDR3 nucleotides: TGTGCCAGCAGCCCTACGACGGACAATGAGCAGTTCTTC. Using reference TRBV7-6 and TRBJ2-1 for the parts outside the CDR3, the full variable domain is GAGVSQSPRYKVTKRGQDVALRCDPISGHVSLYWYRQALGQGPEFLTYFNYEAQQDKSGLPNDRFSAERPEGSISTLTIQRTEQRDSAMYRCASSPTTDNEQFFGPGTRLTVL.

The gene calls are TRBV12-3 or TRBV12-4 and TRBJ1-5; possible D gene TRBD1, 5 bases. The CDR3 loop spans 16 amino acids. V lost 2 bases to trimming and J lost 4 bases, with 15 bases between them. The CDR3 region has the DNA TGTGCCAGCAGTTTACCCCTTGACAGACGGAATCAGCCCCAGCATTTT. Translation: CASSLPLDRRNQPQHF.

At least ten counts were recorded for this clonotype. J is TRBJ2-3 and V is TRBV20-1; D is unclear. Germline lookup yields CDR1 DFQATT and CDR2 SNEGSKA (reference sequence). With 0 bases removed from V and 0 bases from J, the gap between germline ends came to 10 bases. The CDR3 runs to 15 residues. The chain's CDR3 is CSARDTRSSTDTQYF. In DNA, the CDR3 is TGCAGTGCTAGAGATACGCGATCTAGCACAGATACGCAGTATTTT.

Note on this clonotype: This could be a read error, since a much larger clone is one nucleotide away. The DNA of the CDR3 is TGTGCCAGCAGTTACGGCCAGGGGTCACCCCTCCACTTT. Translating it yields CASSYGQGSPLHF. The chain combines TRBV6-5 with TRBJ1-6, with D possibly TRBD1 on 6 matching bases. V dropped 2 bases and J dropped 10 bases, with 9 bases sitting between them. Germline CDR1 and CDR2: MNHEY and SVGAGI. The CDR3 contains 13 residues.

There are many counts of this clonotype. The J gene is TRBJ1-2, the V gene TRBV27; TRBD1 matches 10 bases. Germline V CDR1 and CDR2: MNHEY, SMNVEV (reference sequence). V lost 5 bases, J lost 2 bases, and 11 bases stayed unmatched. This CDR3 spans 17 amino acids. The CDR3 DNA reads TGTGCCAGCAGTACCGGGACAGGGGTATCGACCAACTATGGCTACACCTTC. It specifies CASSTGTGVSTNYGYTF.

V and J are TRBV5-4 and TRBJ2-1; either TRBD1 or TRBD2 may fit D (5 bases each). The V and J ends lost 9 bases and 2 bases respectively, with 12 bases between them. CDR3 length: 13 residues. The germline V gene encodes CDR1 SGHNT and CDR2 YYREEE (reference sequence). CDR3 DNA: TGTGCCACCGGAGGCAGGGCCTACAATGAGCAGTTCTTC. Its protein is CATGGRAYNEQFF.

DNA of the CDR3: TGTGCCAGCAGCAAAAATGACAGGGCCCAGCCCCAGCATTTT. It codes for CASSKNDRAQPQHF. The chain couples TRBV21-1 to TRBJ1-5; the table's D call, TRBD1, was not checked against the DNA. TRBV21-1 is reported as a pseudogene. This CDR3 region has 14 residues.

As to this clonotype: A much larger clone differs by one base, so this may be a read error. The rearrangement uses TRBV6-5 and TRBJ1-2; D might be TRBD1 (6 bases). The CDR3 sequence is 16 residues long. The germline gives CDR1 MNHEY, CDR2 SVGAGI. DNA of the CDR3: TGTGACAGCAGTTACTGGTCAGGGGCGGGGATCTATGGCTACACCTTC. It specifies CDSSYWSGAGIYGYTF.

This clonotype was seen repeatedly, ten times or more. The J gene is TRBJ2-7, the V gene TRBV7-8; tentatively, D is TRBD2 (5 bases). Germline V gene lookup returns CDR1 SGHVS and CDR2 FQNEAQ. The CDR3 runs to 13 residues. Trimming removed 5 bases from V and 6 bases from J, with 14 bases in between. CDR3 bases: TGTGCCAGCAGCCCCCGCGGACTGAGCGAGCAGTACTTC. It translates to CASSPRGLSEQYF.

This clonotype was recorded many times. This rearrangement joins TRBV7-8 to TRBJ1-3; maybe TRBD1 (5 bases). CDR1 and CDR2 from the germline V gene are SGHVS and FQNEAQ. The V end was cut by 1 base, the J end by 0 bases, with 13 bases between. CDR3 length equals 17 residues. CDR3 sequence: CASSLGEDDSSGNTIYF. Here the CDR3 DNA reads TGTGCCAGCAGCTTAGGAGAGGACGACAGCTCTGGAAACACCATATATTTT.

This clonotype was counted many times. The chain combines TRBV6-6 with TRBJ1-4, with 9 bases identical to TRBD1. There are 15 residues in the CDR3. CDR1 is MNHNY and CDR2 is SVGAGI in the germline V gene (reference sequence). V was clipped by 4 bases and J by 5 bases; unmatched bases: 5. CDR3 coding DNA: TGTGCCAGCAGTTTCGGGGACAGGGTAAATGAAAAACTGTTTTTT. This gives the protein CASSFGDRVNEKLFF.

This chain uses TRBV14 with TRBJ2-1, with 7 nucleotides matching TRBD1. Per germline, CDR1 SGHDN and CDR2 FVKESK. The trim removed 0 bases at V and 15 bases at J, leaving 8 bases unmatched. This CDR3 has 13 amino acids. The CDR3 bases are TGTGCCAGCAGCCAAGATCTGTCGAGGGGGCGGTTCTTC. Protein: CASSQDLSRGRFF.

There are a few counts of this clonotype. The V and J genes are TRBV6-6 and TRBJ1-2; maybe TRBD1 (6 bases). Germline V lookup: CDR1 MNHNY, CDR2 SVGAGI (reference sequence). The germline V and J ends were trimmed by 2 bases and 4 bases, with 14 bases remaining between them. The CDR3 has 15 amino acids. In nucleotides, the CDR3 is TGTGCCAGCAGTTACAGGGGGACGGAGCCCTATGGCTACACCTTC. Translated: CASSYRGTEPYGYTF.